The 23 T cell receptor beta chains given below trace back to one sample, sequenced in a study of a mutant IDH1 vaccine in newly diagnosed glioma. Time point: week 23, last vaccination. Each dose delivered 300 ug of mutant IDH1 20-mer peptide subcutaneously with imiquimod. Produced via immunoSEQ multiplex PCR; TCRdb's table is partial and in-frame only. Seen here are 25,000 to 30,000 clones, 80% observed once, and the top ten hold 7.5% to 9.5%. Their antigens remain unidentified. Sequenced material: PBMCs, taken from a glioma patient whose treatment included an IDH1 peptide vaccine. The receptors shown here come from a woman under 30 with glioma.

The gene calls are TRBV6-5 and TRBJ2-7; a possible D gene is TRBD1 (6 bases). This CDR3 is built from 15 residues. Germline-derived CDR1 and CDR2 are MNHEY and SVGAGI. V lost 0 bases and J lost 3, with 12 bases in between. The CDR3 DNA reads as TGTGCCAGCAGTTACTCGTCGACAGGCAACTACGAGCAGTACTTC. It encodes CASSYSSTGNYEQYF.

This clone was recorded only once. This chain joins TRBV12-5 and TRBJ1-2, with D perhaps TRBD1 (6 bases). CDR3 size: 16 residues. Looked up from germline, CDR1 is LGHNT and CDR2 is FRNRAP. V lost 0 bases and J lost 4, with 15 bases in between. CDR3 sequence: CASGLVPQGVGYGYTF. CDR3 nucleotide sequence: TGTGCTAGTGGTTTGGTCCCACAGGGAGTTGGCTATGGCTACACCTTC.

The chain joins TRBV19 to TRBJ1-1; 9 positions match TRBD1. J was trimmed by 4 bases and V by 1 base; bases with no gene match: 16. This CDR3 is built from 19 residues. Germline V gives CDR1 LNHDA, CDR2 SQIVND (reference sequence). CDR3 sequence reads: CASSIALPGQGMFRTEAFF. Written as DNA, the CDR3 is TGTGCCAGTAGTATAGCCCTCCCGGGACAGGGAATGTTCCGCACTGAAGCTTTCTTT.

The CDR3 bases are TGTGCCAGCAGCCTCTCTGGCGGACGAAACTATGGCTACACCTTC. As protein: CASSLSGGRNYGYTF. J is TRBJ1-2 and V is TRBV14; D not certain. Germline CDR1 and CDR2: SGHDN and FVKESK. CDR3 length: 15 residues. V lost 4 bases to trimming and J lost 2 bases, with 14 bases between them.

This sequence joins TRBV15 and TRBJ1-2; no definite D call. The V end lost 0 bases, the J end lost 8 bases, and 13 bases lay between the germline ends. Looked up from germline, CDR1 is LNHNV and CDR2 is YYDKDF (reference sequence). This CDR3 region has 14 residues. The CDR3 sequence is CATSRDGNREGYTF. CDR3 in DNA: TGTGCCACCAGCAGAGATGGTAACCGCGAAGGCTACACCTTC. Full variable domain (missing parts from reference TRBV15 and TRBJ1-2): DAMVIQNPRYQVTQFGKPVTLSCSQTLNHNVMYWYQQKSSQAPKLLFHYYDKDFNNEADTPDNFQSRRPNTSFCFLDIRSPGLGDTAMYLCATSRDGNREGYTFGSGTRLTVV.

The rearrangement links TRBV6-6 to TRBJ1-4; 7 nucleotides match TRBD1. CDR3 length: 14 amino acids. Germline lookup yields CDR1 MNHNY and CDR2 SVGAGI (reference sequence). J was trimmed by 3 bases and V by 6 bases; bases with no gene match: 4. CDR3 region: CASSTGTANEKLFF. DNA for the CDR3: TGTGCCAGCAGCACCGGGACAGCTAATGAAAAACTGTTTTTT.

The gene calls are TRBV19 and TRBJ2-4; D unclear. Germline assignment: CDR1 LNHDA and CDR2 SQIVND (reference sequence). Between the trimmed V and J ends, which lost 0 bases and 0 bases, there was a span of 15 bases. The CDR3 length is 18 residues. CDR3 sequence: CASSIDRTKVLAKNIQYF. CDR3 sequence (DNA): TGTGCCAGTAGTATAGATCGGACGAAGGTACTAGCCAAAAACATTCAGTACTTC. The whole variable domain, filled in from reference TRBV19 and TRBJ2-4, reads DGGITQSPKYLFRKEGQNVTLSCEQNLNHDAMYWYRQDPGQGLRLIYYSQIVNDFQKGDIAEGYSVSREKKESFPLTVTSAQKNPTAFYLCASSIDRTKVLAKNIQYFGAGTRLSVL.

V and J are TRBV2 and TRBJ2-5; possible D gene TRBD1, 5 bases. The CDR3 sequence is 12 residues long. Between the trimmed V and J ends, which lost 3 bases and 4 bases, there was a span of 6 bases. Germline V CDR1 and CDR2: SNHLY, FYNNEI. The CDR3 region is CASSEGLETQYF. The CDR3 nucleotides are TGTGCCAGCAGTGAGGGGCTAGAGACCCAGTACTTC.

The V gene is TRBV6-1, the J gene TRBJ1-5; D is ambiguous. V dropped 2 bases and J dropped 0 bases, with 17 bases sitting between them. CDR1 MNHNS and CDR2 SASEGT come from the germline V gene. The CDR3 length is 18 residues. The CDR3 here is CASSERELAEYSNQPQHF. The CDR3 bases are TGTGCCAGCAGTGAAAGGGAGCTGGCGGAATATAGCAATCAGCCCCAGCATTTT.

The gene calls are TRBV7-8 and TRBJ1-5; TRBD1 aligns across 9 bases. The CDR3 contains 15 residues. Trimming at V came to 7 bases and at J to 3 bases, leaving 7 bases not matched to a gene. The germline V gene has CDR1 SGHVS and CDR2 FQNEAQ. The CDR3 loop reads CASTERDRDNQPQHF. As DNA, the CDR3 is TGTGCCAGCACGGAGAGGGACAGGGACAATCAGCCCCAGCATTTT.

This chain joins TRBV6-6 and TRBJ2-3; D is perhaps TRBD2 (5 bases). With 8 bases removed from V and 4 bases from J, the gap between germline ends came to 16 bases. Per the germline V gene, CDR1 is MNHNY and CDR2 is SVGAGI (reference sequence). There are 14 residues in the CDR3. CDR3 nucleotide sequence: TGTGCCAGCGCGGGCCAGTCAAGGGCAGATACGCAGTATTTT. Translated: CASAGQSRADTQYF.

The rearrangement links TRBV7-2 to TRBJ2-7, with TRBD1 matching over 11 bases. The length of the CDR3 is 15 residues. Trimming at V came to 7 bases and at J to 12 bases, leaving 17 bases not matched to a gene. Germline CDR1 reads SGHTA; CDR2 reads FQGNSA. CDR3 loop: CASTLSWGQGVRLYF. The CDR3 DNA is TGTGCCAGCACCCTAAGTTGGGGACAGGGGGTACGGTTGTACTTC.

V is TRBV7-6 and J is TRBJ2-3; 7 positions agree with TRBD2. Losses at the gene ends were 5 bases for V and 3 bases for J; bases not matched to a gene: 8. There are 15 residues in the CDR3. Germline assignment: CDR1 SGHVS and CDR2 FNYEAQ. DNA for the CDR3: TGTGCCAGCAGCCATCGGACTAGTGGGACAGATACGCAGTATTTT. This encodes CASSHRTSGTDTQYF.

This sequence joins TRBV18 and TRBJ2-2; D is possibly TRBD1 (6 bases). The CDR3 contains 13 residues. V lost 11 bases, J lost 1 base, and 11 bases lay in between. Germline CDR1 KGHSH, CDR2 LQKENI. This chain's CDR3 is CASGDGNTGELFF. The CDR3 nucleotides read TGTGCCTCAGGGGACGGGAACACCGGGGAGCTGTTTTTT.

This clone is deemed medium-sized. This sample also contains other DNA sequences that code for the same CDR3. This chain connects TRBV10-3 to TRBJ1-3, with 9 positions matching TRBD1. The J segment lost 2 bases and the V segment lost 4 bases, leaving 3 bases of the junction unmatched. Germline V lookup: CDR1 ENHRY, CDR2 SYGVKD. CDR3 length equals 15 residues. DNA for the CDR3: TGTGCCATCAGTGGCGGGACAGGGCCTGGAAACACCATATATTTT. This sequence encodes CAISGGTGPGNTIYF.

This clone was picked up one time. This CDR3 is CASSGTGGSGQPQHF. CDR3 DNA: TGCGCCAGCAGCGGCACAGGGGGCTCAGGGCAGCCCCAGCATTTT. The J gene is TRBJ1-5, the V gene TRBV5-1; the match to TRBD1 covers 9 bases. This CDR3 has 15 residues. Germline trimming cut 4 bases from V and 7 bases from J; bases unmatched to any gene: 9. Germline CDR1 and CDR2: SGHRS and YFSETQ.

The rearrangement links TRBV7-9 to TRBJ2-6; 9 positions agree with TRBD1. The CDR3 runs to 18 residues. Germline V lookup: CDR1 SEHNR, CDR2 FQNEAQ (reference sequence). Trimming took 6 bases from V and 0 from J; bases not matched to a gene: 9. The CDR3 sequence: CASRDPDRGYSGANVLTF. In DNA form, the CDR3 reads TGTGCCAGCAGGGACCCGGACAGGGGATACTCTGGGGCCAACGTCCTGACTTTC.

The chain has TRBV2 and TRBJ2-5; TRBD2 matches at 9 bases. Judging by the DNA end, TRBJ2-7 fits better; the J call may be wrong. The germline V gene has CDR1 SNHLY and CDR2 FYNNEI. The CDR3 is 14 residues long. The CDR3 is CASSVGTSRTEQYF. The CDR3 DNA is TGTGCCAGCAGTGTAGGGACTAGCCGTACCGAGCAGTACTTC.

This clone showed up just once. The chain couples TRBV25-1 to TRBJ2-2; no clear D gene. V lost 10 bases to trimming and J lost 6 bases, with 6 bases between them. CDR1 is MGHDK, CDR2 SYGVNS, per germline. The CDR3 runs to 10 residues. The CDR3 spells CATDSGELFF. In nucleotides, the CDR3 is TGTGCCACCGATTCCGGGGAGCTGTTTTTT.

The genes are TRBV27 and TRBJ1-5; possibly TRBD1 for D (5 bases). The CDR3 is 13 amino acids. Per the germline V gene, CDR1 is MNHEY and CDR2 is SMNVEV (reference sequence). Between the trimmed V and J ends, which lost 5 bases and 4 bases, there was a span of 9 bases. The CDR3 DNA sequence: TGTGCCAGCAGTGAATGGGGGAATCAGCCCCAGCATTTT. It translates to CASSEWGNQPQHF.

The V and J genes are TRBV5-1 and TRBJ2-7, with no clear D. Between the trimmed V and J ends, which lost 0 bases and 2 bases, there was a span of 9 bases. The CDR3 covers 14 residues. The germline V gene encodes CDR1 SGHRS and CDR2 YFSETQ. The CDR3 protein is CASSLEARTYEQYF. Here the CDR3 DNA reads TGCGCCAGCAGCTTGGAGGCCAGAACCTACGAGCAGTACTTC.

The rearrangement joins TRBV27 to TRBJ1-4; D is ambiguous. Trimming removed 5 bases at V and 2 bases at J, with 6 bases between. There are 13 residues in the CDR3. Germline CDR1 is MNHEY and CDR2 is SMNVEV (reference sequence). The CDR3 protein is CASSPATNEKLFF. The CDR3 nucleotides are TGTGCCAGCAGTCCTGCCACTAATGAAAAACTGTTTTTT.

For the CDR3, the DNA is TGTGCCAGCAGCTCAAGAGCAGGGGTAGGGGGAGATACGCAGTATTTT. This sequence encodes CASSSRAGVGGDTQYF. The J gene is TRBJ2-3, the V gene TRBV9; tentative D call: TRBD1 (6 bases). Germline V lookup: CDR1 SGDLS, CDR2 YYNGEE. This CDR3 has 16 residues. Trimming shortened V by 4 bases and J by 5 bases, and 20 bases separated the two germline ends. The whole variable domain, remainder taken from reference TRBV9 and TRBJ2-3, is DSGVTQTPKHLITATGQRVTLRCSPRSGDLSVYWYQQSLDQGLQFLIQYYNGEERAKGNILERFSAQQFPDLHSELNLSSLELGDSALYFCASSSRAGVGGDTQYFGPGTRLTVL.